The rows below give T cell receptor beta chains drawn from one sample of a study of cytomegalovirus exposure and HLA in healthy donors. TCRdb's table, derived via immunoSEQ multiplex PCR, lists solely in-frame clones and lacks some. The table includes 180,000 or so clones, about 72% detected once. Sequences were obtained from PBMCs. Receptor source: a human donor in good health. Each CDR3 is given with its conserved first and last residue. The D gene is left open where the match is weak. Size values are once, few and many counts, or a class for expanded clones, and some rows have none.

V gene	J gene	D gene	clone size	CDR3 protein	CDR3 DNA
TRBV5-1	TRBJ2-5	TRBD1	NA	CASSRDRVETQYF	TGCGCCAGCAGCAGGGACAGGGTAGAGACCCAGTACTTC
TRBV5-1	TRBJ2-3	TRBD1	NA	CASSPTGADTQYF	TGCGCCAGCAGCCCGACAGGGGCAGATACGCAGTATTTT
TRBV4-1	TRBJ2-7	TRBD1	few	CASSATGISYEQYF	TGCGCCAGCAGCGCGACAGGGATTTCTTACGAGCAGTACTTC
TRBV21-1	TRBJ2-7	NA	NA	CASSSQGQGRAYEQYF	TGTGCCAGCAGCTCCCAGGGACAGGGGAGGGCCTACGAGCAGTACTTC
TRBV4-2	TRBJ2-5	TRBD2	NA	CASSQGGGLGETQYF	TGTGCCAGCAGCCAAGGGGGGGGTTTGGGTGAGACCCAGTACTTC
TRBV5-1	TRBJ2-7	NA	NA	CASSHDSEQYF	TGCGCCAGCAGCCACGACAGCGAGCAGTACTTC
TRBV19	TRBJ2-3	TRBD1	NA	CASSTLPGTGETDTQYF	TGTGCCAGTAGTACTCTCCCCGGGACAGGGGAAACAGATACGCAGTATTTT
TRBV15	TRBJ1-6	NA	NA	CATSRTYNSPLHF	TGTGCCACCAGCAGAACTTATAATTCACCCCTCCACTTT
TRBV9	TRBJ2-7	NA	NA	CASSVAGTYEQYF	TGTGCCAGCAGCGTCGCAGGGACCTACGAGCAGTACTTC
TRBV19	TRBJ2-7	TRBD1	NA	CASSITGEYEQYF	TGTGCCAGTAGTATAACAGGGGAGTACGAGCAGTACTTC
TRBV9	TRBJ2-5	NA	few	CASSPNGDQETQYF	TGTGCCAGCAGCCCAAACGGAGACCAAGAGACCCAGTACTTC
TRBV30	TRBJ1-4	TRBD1	NA	CAWSGGTGDEKLFF	TGTGCCTGGAGTGGGGGGACAGGGGATGAAAAACTGTTTTTT
TRBV6-6	TRBJ1-1	TRBD1	few	CASTRQTGQYFTEAFF	TGTGCCAGCACAAGACAGACGGGACAGTACTTCACTGAAGCTTTCTTT
TRBV19	TRBJ1-2	TRBD1	NA	CASSNAGTGAYQGYTF	TGTGCCAGTAGTAATGCCGGGACAGGAGCTTATCAGGGCTACACCTTC
TRBV7-2	TRBJ1-3	NA	NA	CASSIRGLGNTIYF	TGTGCCAGCAGCATTAGAGGGCTCGGAAACACCATATATTTT
TRBV6-1	TRBJ1-2	NA	NA	CASSEAARQGPYTF	TGTGCCAGCAGTGAAGCCGCCCGGCAGGGCCCCTACACCTTC
TRBV6-1	TRBJ1-5	NA	NA	CASSDLTGYSNQPQHF	TGTGCCAGCAGTGACTTGACAGGTTATAGCAATCAGCCCCAGCATTTT